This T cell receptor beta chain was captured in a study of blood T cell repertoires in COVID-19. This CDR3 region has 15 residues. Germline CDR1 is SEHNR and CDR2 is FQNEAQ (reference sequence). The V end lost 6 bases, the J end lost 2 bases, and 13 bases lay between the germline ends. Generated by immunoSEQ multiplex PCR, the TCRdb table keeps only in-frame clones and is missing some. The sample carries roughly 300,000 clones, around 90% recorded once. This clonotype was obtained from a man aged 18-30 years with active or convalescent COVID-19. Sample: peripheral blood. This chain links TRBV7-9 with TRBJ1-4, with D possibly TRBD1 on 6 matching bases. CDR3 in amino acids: CASSPQGWTNEKLFF. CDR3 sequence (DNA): TGTGCCAGCAGTCCCCAGGGGTGGACTAATGAAAAACTGTTTTTT.